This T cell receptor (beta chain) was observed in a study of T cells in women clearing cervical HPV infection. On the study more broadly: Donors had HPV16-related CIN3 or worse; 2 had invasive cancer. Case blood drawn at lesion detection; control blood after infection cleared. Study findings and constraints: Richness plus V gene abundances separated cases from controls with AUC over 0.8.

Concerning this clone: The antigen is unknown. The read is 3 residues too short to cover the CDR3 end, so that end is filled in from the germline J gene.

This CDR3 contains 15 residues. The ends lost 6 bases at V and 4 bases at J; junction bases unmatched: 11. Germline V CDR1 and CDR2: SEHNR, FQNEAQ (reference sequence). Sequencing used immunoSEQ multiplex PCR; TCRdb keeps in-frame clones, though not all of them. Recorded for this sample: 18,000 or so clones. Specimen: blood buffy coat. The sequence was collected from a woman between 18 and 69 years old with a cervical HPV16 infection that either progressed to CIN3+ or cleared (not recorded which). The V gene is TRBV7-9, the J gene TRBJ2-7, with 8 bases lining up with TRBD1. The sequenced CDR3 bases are TGTGCCAGCAGTACCGCCGGGACAGGATTGTACGAG. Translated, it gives CASSTAGTGLYE. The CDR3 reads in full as CASSTAGTGLYEQYF.